This passage covers 17 T cell receptor beta chains from one sample sequenced in a study of shared clonotypes between healthy human individuals. The repertoire was sequenced with immunoSEQ multiplex PCR; TCRdb's copy has only in-frame clones and lacks some. This table holds around 330,000 clones, 74% found once. The sequenced sample was memory CD4+ T cells sorted from blood. Subset denoted: CD45RA-negative fraction. All receptors come from a man in his thirties or forties in good health.

This clone was seen a single time. The J gene is TRBJ2-2, the V gene TRBV4-3; TRBD2 is a possible D gene (5 bases). Trimming took off 4 bases at V and 5 bases at J, with 14 bases between the two ends. The CDR3 runs 15 residues. Germline V gives CDR1 LGHNA, CDR2 YSLEER. Here the CDR3 reads CASSPHVGVTGELFF. CDR3 DNA: TGCGCCAGCAGCCCCCACGTCGGGGTGACCGGGGAGCTGTTTTTT.

This clone was counted only a few times. This chain uses TRBV28 with TRBJ2-7; no clear D gene. The V end was cut by 2 bases, the J end by 3 bases, with 8 bases between. Germline V CDR1 and CDR2: MDHEN, SYDVKM. The CDR3 contains 13 residues. The chain's CDR3 is CASSLVGNYEQYF. Written as DNA, the CDR3 is TGTGCCAGCAGTTTAGTAGGGAACTACGAGCAGTACTTC.

This rearrangement joins TRBV30 to TRBJ2-7; D ambiguous. Germline CDR1 reads GTSNPN; CDR2 reads SVGIG (reference sequence). CDR3 size: 13 residues. The V gene lost 2 bases and the J gene lost 3 bases, with 11 bases spanning the gap. The CDR3 sequence is CAWSRTSYYEQYF. The CDR3 DNA is TGTGCCTGGAGTAGGACCTCATACTACGAGCAGTACTTC.

This clone was observed once. This rearrangement joins TRBV5-1 to TRBJ2-1; D perhaps matches TRBD1 (6 bases). This CDR3 has 13 residues. Germline CDR1 is SGHRS and CDR2 is YFSETQ. Trimming removed 4 bases from V and 10 bases from J, with 15 bases in between. The CDR3 spells CASSDMTGTEQFF. CDR3 in DNA: TGCGCCAGCAGCGACATGACAGGAACCGAGCAGTTCTTC.

The chain recombines TRBV28 with TRBJ1-3; TRBD1 aligns across 7 bases. CDR3 length: 14 amino acids. Germline V gene data show CDR1 as MDHEN and CDR2 as SYDVKM. Trimming removed 5 bases from V and 8 bases from J; junction bases left unmatched: 9. The CDR3 sequence: CASSPPTGVDTIYF. DNA for the CDR3: TGTGCCAGCAGTCCGCCTACAGGGGTGGACACCATATATTTT.

The V gene is TRBV28, the J gene TRBJ1-5; D call uncertain. The CDR3 totals 14 residues. CDR1 MDHEN and CDR2 SYDVKM come from the germline V gene. V was shortened by 2 bases and J by 5 bases, with 10 bases between the two germline ends. CDR3 nucleotide sequence: TGTGCCAGCAGTTTAGTGGCAGCAGATCAGCCCCAGCATTTT. It is translated as CASSLVAADQPQHF.

The V gene is TRBV6-5, the J gene TRBJ2-7; 7 positions match TRBD1. With V trimmed by 5 bases and J by 4 bases, 2 bases remained unmatched. CDR1 and CDR2 (germline): MNHEY, SVGAGI. CDR3 length equals 12 residues. The CDR3 loop reads CASSRQGYEQYF. The DNA of the CDR3 is TGTGCCAGCAGTCGACAGGGATACGAGCAGTACTTC.

The table lists this clone with a count of one. The rearrangement uses TRBV25-1 and TRBJ1-2, with a tentative D call TRBD1 (5 bases). Germline V gives CDR1 MGHDK, CDR2 SYGVNS. The germline V and J ends were trimmed by 4 bases and 6 bases, with 12 bases remaining between them. The CDR3 extends over 13 amino acids. CDR3 in amino acids: CASSGGLRNGYTF. CDR3 in DNA: TGTGCCAGCAGTGGGGGACTCCGGAATGGCTACACCTTC.

This chain joins TRBV2 and TRBJ2-3; TRBD1 agrees at 7 bases. The CDR3 spans 16 residues. CDR1 SNHLY and CDR2 FYNNEI come from the germline V gene. Germline trimming cut 6 bases from V and 0 bases from J; bases unmatched to any gene: 9. CDR3 sequence (DNA): TGTGCCAGCAGGGACCACAGGGGATCAAGCACAGATACGCAGTATTTT. Its translation is CASRDHRGSSTDTQYF.

The DNA of the CDR3 is TGTGCCAGCAGCTTAGGTCTGGGGCGGGAGACCCAGTACTTC. This translates into CASSLGLGRETQYF. The genes are TRBV11-2 and TRBJ2-5; possibly TRBD1 for D (5 bases). From germline, CDR1 is SGHAT and CDR2 FQNNGV. CDR3 length equals 14 residues. Between the trimmed V and J ends, which lost 1 base and 5 bases, there was a span of 11 bases.

This clone was counted once. The CDR3 DNA is TGCGCCAGCAGTGAGTCCCCACGACTCCCAGAGACCCAGTACTTC. It translates to CASSESPRLPETQYF. The chain is built from TRBV10-2 and TRBJ2-5; no definite D call. V was pared by 0 bases and J by 4 bases, with 12 bases between. CDR3 length equals 15 residues. CDR1 is WSHSY and CDR2 is SAAADI in the germline V gene.

This clone was detected only a few times. This rearrangement joins TRBV5-1 to TRBJ2-5; 13 bases map to TRBD2. Germline V lookup: CDR1 SGHRS, CDR2 YFSETQ. The CDR3 extends over 17 amino acids. V gave up 0 bases and J gave up 4 bases; unmatched junction bases: 6. DNA of the CDR3: TGCGCCAGCAGCTTGGGGACTAGCGGGAGAGTTGTAGAGACCCAGTACTTC. It is translated as CASSLGTSGRVVETQYF.

The rearrangement joins TRBV6-1 to TRBJ2-7; unclear D gene. Germline loops: CDR1 MNHNS, CDR2 SASEGT. CDR3 length equals 14 residues. The germline V and J ends were trimmed by 5 bases and 4 bases, with 15 bases remaining between them. CDR3 in DNA: TGTGCCAGCAGTTCCCTGGTGGGAATGTACGAGCAGTACTTC. Encoded protein: CASSSLVGMYEQYF.

CDR3: CASSVGQFSNQPQHF. CDR3 sequence (DNA): TGTGCCAGCAGCGTAGGGCAGTTTAGCAATCAGCCCCAGCATTTT. This chain uses TRBV9 with TRBJ1-5; no clear D. This CDR3 spans 15 amino acids. Germline V lookup: CDR1 SGDLS, CDR2 YYNGEE. The ends were cut back, 0 bases at V and 0 bases at J, with 7 bases in the middle.

This clone was seen once. The J gene is TRBJ2-3, the V gene TRBV15; D remains ambiguous. This CDR3 contains 15 residues. Trimming cost V 0 bases and J 1 base, with 8 bases left between them. The germline CDR1 and CDR2 sequences are LNHNV and YYDKDF (reference sequence). In DNA, the CDR3 is TGTGCCACCAGCAGAGATTTACAGCGCACAGATACGCAGTATTTT. It is translated as CATSRDLQRTDTQYF.

The rearrangement links TRBV5-6 to TRBJ2-5; unclear D gene. V dropped 2 bases and J dropped 5 bases, with 10 bases sitting between them. The CDR3 is 13 residues long. CDR1 and CDR2 (germline): SGHDT, YYEEEE. The CDR3 DNA reads TGTGCCAGCAGCTTCTGGGGAAGGGAGACCCAGTACTTC. This encodes CASSFWGRETQYF. The complete variable domain, with remaining parts taken from reference TRBV5-6 and TRBJ2-5, reads DAGVTQSPTHLIKTRGQQVTLRCSPKSGHDTVSWYQQALGQGPQFIFQYYEEEERQRGNFPDRFSGHQFPNYSSELNVNALLLGDSALYLCASSFWGRETQYFGPGTRLLVL.

This chain connects TRBV2 to TRBJ1-1; maybe TRBD1 (6 bases). CDR3 length: 13 amino acids. From germline, CDR1 is SNHLY and CDR2 FYNNEI. The ends were cut back, 0 bases at V and 10 bases at J, with 12 bases in the middle. CDR3: CASSEALGAGAFF. The CDR3 DNA follows: TGTGCCAGCAGTGAAGCGCTGGGGGCTGGAGCTTTCTTT.